A single sample is the source of the 25 T cell receptor beta chains below, sequenced in a study of tumor-infiltrating lymphocytes in primary liver carcinoma. Germline DNA was also extracted, with blood RNA taken from unsorted whole blood. With 500 ng total RNA as template and a constant-region primer, TCR beta cDNA was made. Three rounds of nested multiplex PCR with slightly modified ARM-PCR produced TCR beta libraries. Both of the initial two PCR rounds ran for 10 cycles and employed TRBV1-TRBV30 forward primers alongside a C-beta reverse primer. TCRdb fed the multiplex PCR reads into MiXCR, producing one record per CDR3 protein. The table records hundreds of thousands of distinct CDR3 sequences, approximately 54% of them present only once. Source material: peripheral blood. The receptors shown here come from a woman younger than 45 with primary liver carcinoma and hepatitis B virus infection.

For this clonotype: One end of the junction does not line up with germline, which may come from a read error. The chain carries TRBV11-2 and TRBJ2-2; 7 positions agree with TRBD2. The CDR3 extends over 18 amino acids. Germline CDR1 and CDR2: SGHAT and FQNNGV. The CDR3 DNA reads TGTGCCAGCAGCTTAATACCAGCGGGGAGATCGAACACCGGGGAACTGTTTTTT. Its translation: CASSLIPAGRSNTGELFF.

Many counts were recorded for this clonotype. The DNA for the CDR3 is TGTGCCAGCAGCTTCCGGGGGCCTAGCTCCTACAATGAGCAGTTCTTC. Amino acid sequence: CASSFRGPSSYNEQFF. The chain uses TRBV11-2 and TRBJ2-1; D possibly matches TRBD1 or TRBD2 (6 bases each). The germline CDR1 and CDR2 sequences are SGHAT and FQNNGV. The CDR3 is 16 residues long. V lost 3 bases and J 0 bases, leaving 12 bases between the germline ends.

The chain carries TRBV5-1 and TRBJ2-3; the match to TRBD1 covers 8 bases. The CDR3 has 17 amino acids. With V trimmed by 1 base and J by 1 base, 8 bases remained unmatched. Per germline, CDR1 SGHRS and CDR2 YFSETQ. The CDR3 here is CASSLYSSTGGTDTQYF. The CDR3 DNA reads TGCGCCAGCAGCTTGTATTCTTCGACAGGGGGCACAGATACGCAGTATTTT.

This clonotype was observed at least ten times. The chain uses TRBV6-2 or TRBV6-3 and TRBJ2-1; possible D gene TRBD1, 10 bases. Trimming left V 6 bases short and J 0 bases short, with 36 bases between. The CDR3 runs 23 residues. Germline V gene data show CDR1 as MNHEY and CDR2 as SVGEGT. CDR3 nucleotide sequence: TGTGCCAGCAGCCAAGGCCGAGCTAGCGGGACAGGGGCCCTCCGAAGCTCCTACAATGAGCAGTTCTTC. Translating gives CASSQGRASGTGALRSSYNEQFF.

This clonotype showed up many times. The rearrangement joins TRBV11-2 to TRBJ2-2, with TRBD1 identical over 7 bases. Germline values: CDR1 SGHAT, CDR2 FQNNGV. V shed 7 bases and J 4 bases; nucleotides not matched to a gene: 12. The CDR3 has 16 residues. For the CDR3, the DNA is TGTGCCAGCACCCCCCAGAGGGGGCTCGGCACCGGGGAGCTGTTTTTT. Translation gives CASTPQRGLGTGELFF.

This clonotype was counted a single time. J is TRBJ2-2 and V is TRBV28, with 7 bases lining up with TRBD2. Trimming took 11 bases from V and 7 from J; bases not matched to a gene: 16. The CDR3 is 15 amino acids. Per the germline V gene, CDR1 is MDHEN and CDR2 is SYDVKM. The CDR3 nucleotides are TGTGCCGGCAAACTAATAGCGGGTCCAATCGGGGAGCTGTTTTTT. It translates to CAGKLIAGPIGELFF.

The CDR3, as DNA: TGTGCCACCAGGGAGGCAGGGCCTTACAATGAGCAGTTCTTC. Its translation: CATREAGPYNEQFF. This chain joins TRBV15 and TRBJ2-1; D might be TRBD1 or TRBD2, each matching 5 bases. The CDR3 is made up of 14 amino acids. Germline assignment: CDR1 LNHNV and CDR2 YYDKDF (reference sequence). The V and J ends lost 6 bases and 4 bases respectively, with 13 bases between them.

Remarks on this clonotype: The junction shows a germline mismatch at one end, possibly a read error. The chain couples TRBV12-5 to TRBJ1-6; D is possibly TRBD1 (5 bases). Germline assignment: CDR1 LGHNT and CDR2 FRNRAP. This CDR3 comprises 13 residues. The DNA of the CDR3 is TGTACTAGTGGTTTGGACTGGGGGTCACCCCTCCACTTT. It encodes CTSGLDWGSPLHF.

Turning to this clonotype: Because it lacks the conserved phenylalanine or tryptophan at the end, this CDR3 is likely a read error. CDR3 bases: TGCGCCAGCAGCCTGACGGGACAGGGGGGCTCTGGGGCCAACGTCCTGACTTCC. Its translation: CASSLTGQGGSGANVLTS. This chain connects TRBV4-1 to TRBJ2-6, with 11 bases matching TRBD1. The length of the CDR3 is 18 residues. V was clipped by 4 bases and J by 0 bases; unmatched bases: 5. Germline CDR1 MGHRA, CDR2 YSYEKL.

J is TRBJ2-3 and V is TRBV11-2; D remains ambiguous. V lost 4 bases and J lost 10, with 15 bases in between. The CDR3 extends over 13 amino acids. Germline lookup yields CDR1 SGHAT and CDR2 FQNNGV. The CDR3 coding sequence is TGTGCCAGCAGCTCCAACTCCGGTTTGTCGCAGTATTTT. Translating gives CASSSNSGLSQYF.

As concerns this clonotype: One end of the junction does not line up with germline, which may come from a read error. The genes are TRBV4-3 and TRBJ2-7; D is ambiguous. The CDR3 has 15 residues. CDR1 is LGHNA and CDR2 is YSLEER in the germline V gene. The CDR3 sequence: CASSQVADHSYEQYF. In DNA form, the CDR3 reads TGCGCCAGCAGCCAAGTGGCTGACCACTCCTACGAACAGTACTTC.

As for this clonotype: One end of the junction varies from germline; a read error may be responsible. This rearrangement joins TRBV12-5 to TRBJ2-1, with 11 bases aligning to TRBD2. The germline V gene encodes CDR1 LGHNT and CDR2 FRNRAP. The CDR3 is 15 residues long. CDR3 nucleotide sequence: TGTGCTAGTGGTACTACTAGCGGGGGCTACAATAAGCAGTTCTTC. Its protein product is CASGTTSGGYNKQFF.

Concerning this clonotype itself: In this CDR3 the conserved last residue, phenylalanine or tryptophan, is missing, so a read error is likely. In DNA, the CDR3 is TGTGGCAGCAGCTTAGGCCACTCCAATGAGCAGTTCTGC. As protein: CGSSLGHSNEQFC. The genes are TRBV11-2 and TRBJ2-1; no definite D call. Germline CDR1 reads SGHAT; CDR2 reads FQNNGV. The CDR3 sequence is 13 residues long.

Regarding this clonotype: It may be a read error: a sequence one base away is much more abundant. The chain carries TRBV29-1 and TRBJ2-1; 7 bases fit TRBD1. The CDR3 contains 13 residues. CDR1 and CDR2 (germline): SQVTM, ANQGSEA. The CDR3 spells CGAKTGWYNEQFF. The CDR3 coding sequence is TGCGGCGCCAAGACAGGGTGGTACAATGAGCAGTTCTTC.

A note on this clonotype: A much larger clonotype is one base distant, so this may be a read error. This chain links TRBV5-1 with TRBJ2-5, with D hard to call. Germline values: CDR1 SGHRS, CDR2 YFSETQ. The V gene lost 2 bases and the J gene lost 2 bases, with 13 bases spanning the gap. This CDR3 region has 15 residues. The chain's CDR3 is CASSFNGPLQETQYF. The CDR3 DNA reads as TGCGCCAGCAGCTTCAACGGTCCCCTGCAAGAGACCCAGTACTTC.

This clonotype was counted at least ten times. CDR3 DNA: TGTGCCAGCAGTTACCAAGCGGAGTTCTACAATGAGCAGTTCTTC. It codes for CASSYQAEFYNEQFF. The chain joins TRBV6-1 to TRBJ2-1, with D possibly TRBD2 on 5 matching bases. V dropped 5 bases and J dropped 3 bases, with 14 bases sitting between them. Germline CDR1 is MNHNS and CDR2 is SASEGT. CDR3 size: 15 residues.

This clonotype was seen only once. The DNA for the CDR3 is TGCGCCAGCAGCTTGGGGATTAGGGCGGGCGCAGATACGCAGTATTTT. This translates into CASSLGIRAGADTQYF. V is TRBV5-1 and J is TRBJ2-3, with a weak D call TRBD2 (5 bases). Trimming pared 0 bases from V and 4 bases from J, leaving 15 bases between. The CDR3 has 16 amino acids. Looked up from germline, CDR1 is SGHRS and CDR2 is YFSETQ.

Comments on this clonotype: A read error may be the cause here, since a much bigger clone is one base away. This rearrangement joins TRBV29-1 to TRBJ1-1; D might be TRBD1 (5 bases). V was clipped by 3 bases and J by 5 bases, with 16 bases between them. Germline V CDR1 and CDR2: SQVTM, ANQGSEA. CDR3 length: 14 residues. The CDR3 sequence: CSVESPGGQTEAFF. The CDR3 nucleotides read TGCAGCGTTGAGAGCCCCGGGGGTCAGACTGAAGCTTTCTTT. Full variable domain (rest looked up from reference TRBV29-1 and TRBJ1-1): SAVISQKPSRDICQRGTSLTIQCQVDSQVTMMFWYRQQPGQSLTLIATANQGSEATYESGFVIDKFPISRPNLTFSTLTVSNMSPEDSSIYLCSVESPGGQTEAFFGQGTRLTVV.

This clonotype was observed a handful of times. One base away lies a much larger clone, so this may be a sequencing read error. The rearrangement links TRBV11-3 to TRBJ2-3; the match to TRBD2 covers 8 bases. The CDR3 totals 15 residues. The germline V gene encodes CDR1 SGHNT and CDR2 YENEEA. CDR3 protein: CANSLREGSTDTQYF. CDR3 bases: TGTGCCAACAGCTTACGGGAGGGAAGCACAGATACGCAGTATTTT.

As regards this clonotype: With a much larger clone just one base away, this may be a read error. The chain is built from TRBV4-3 and TRBJ2-7; no clear D gene. The CDR3 consists of 15 residues. CDR1 is LGHNA, CDR2 YSLEER, per germline. CDR3 in amino acids: CASNQEGSASYEQYF. CDR3 in DNA: TGCGCCAGCAACCAAGAAGGGTCTGCGTCCTACGAGCAGTACTTC.

The table lists this clonotype with many counts. Here the CDR3 DNA reads TGTGCCAGCAGTTACGGAGTGTACGAGCAGTACTTC. Its protein product is CASSYGVYEQYF. The chain employs TRBV12-3 or TRBV12-4 and TRBJ2-7; D uncertain. V lost 4 bases to trimming and J lost 4 bases, with 8 bases between them. This CDR3 has 12 residues.

The chain joins TRBV28 to TRBJ1-2; D not resolved. Germline loops: CDR1 MDHEN, CDR2 SYDVKM. V lost 6 bases and J 7 bases, leaving 12 bases between the germline ends. This CDR3 has 12 residues. CDR3 loop: CASRENLGGYTF. The CDR3 bases are TGTGCCAGCAGGGAAAACCTCGGTGGCTACACCTTC.

J is TRBJ1-1 and V is TRBV28; no definite D call. Germline V gives CDR1 MDHEN, CDR2 SYDVKM. Trimming removed 7 bases from V and 1 base from J, with 13 bases in between. CDR3 length: 14 residues. For the CDR3, the DNA is TGTGCCAGCAACCGTCCCGCGGGGAACACTGAAGCTTTCTTT. It specifies CASNRPAGNTEAFF.

About this clonotype: The junction and the germline gene differ at one end; a read error may be behind it. V is TRBV6-5 and J is TRBJ2-2; 10 bases line up with TRBD1. CDR1 and CDR2 from the germline V gene are MNHEY and SVGAGI. The CDR3 runs to 16 residues. The CDR3 DNA follows: TGTGCCAGCAGTCCCACCAGGACAGGGGGAACCGGGAAGCTGTTTTTT. Protein sequence: CASSPTRTGGTGKLFF.

With respect to this clonotype: The junction differs from germline at one of its ends, possibly a read error. The chain recombines TRBV6-2 or TRBV6-3 with TRBJ2-7, with 7 nucleotides matching TRBD1. This CDR3 contains 15 residues. CDR1 is MNHEY and CDR2 is SVGEGT in the germline V gene. This chain's CDR3 is CVSSRPGQISYEQYF. In nucleotides, the CDR3 is TGTGTCAGCAGTAGACCGGGACAGATCTCCTACGAGCAGTACTTC.